The sample holds one count of the clone carrying this T cell receptor beta chain. Measured with immunoSEQ multiplex PCR; TCRdb has only the in-frame clones, and not every one. The profile covers more than 200,000 clones, with less than 90% appearing a single time and about 1.8% taken by the ten largest. The entry originates in a study of blood T cell repertoires in COVID-19. Study summary: The analysed material was cDNA or gDNA that came from T cells, B-cell-depleted T cells, or PBMCs.

The CDR3 sequence is 15 residues long. Trimming shortened V by 4 bases and J by 2 bases, and 13 bases separated the two germline ends. CDR1 is SGHKS and CDR2 is YYEKEE in the germline V gene (reference sequence). The specimen was peripheral blood. The rearrangement joins TRBV5-5 to TRBJ1-3, with D uncertain. The receptor's source is a man aged 65 to 85 with acute or convalescent COVID-19. This chain's CDR3 is CASSQWIGAGNTIYF. The CDR3 bases are TGTGCCAGCAGCCAATGGATCGGGGCTGGAAACACCATATATTTT.